This T cell receptor beta chain was captured by sequencing in a study of cytomegalovirus exposure and HLA in healthy donors. PCR primers comprised 60 Vbeta and 13 Jbeta primers. Profiling relied on immunoSEQ multiplex PCR, and the TCRdb table lists in-frame clones only, not all of them. This table has about 160,000 clones, 60% to 80% appearing once. There are 14 residues in the CDR3. Trimming cost V 8 bases and J 0 bases, with 13 bases left between them. The V gene's germline CDR1 is SEHNR and CDR2 FQNEAQ (reference sequence). The clonotype comes from a man between 18 and 35 years old in good health and CMV-seropositive. The material sequenced was PBMCs. This chain joins TRBV7-9 and TRBJ1-1, with D possibly being TRBD1 (6 bases). The CDR3 DNA reads as TGTGCCAGCGGTTGGACAGCTTTGAACACTGAAGCTTTCTTT. Translating gives CASGWTALNTEAFF. Variable domain in full (rest from reference TRBV7-9 and TRBJ1-1): DTGVSQNPRHKITKRGQNVTFRCDPISEHNRLYWYRQTLGQGPEFLTYFQNEAQLEKSRLLSDRFSAERPKGSFSTLEIQRTEQGDSAMYLCASGWTALNTEAFFGQGTRLTVV.